This T cell receptor (beta chain) was identified in a study of T cell repertoires in cytomegalovirus infection. Study in general: Both recently identified HLA-C-restricted and well-studied HLA-B-restricted CMV epitopes were used in the study. CMV infection plus the matching HLA type was flagged by public TCR beta signatures. Study-wide points: Cumulated frequencies of public TCR beta families served to identify carriers of CMV plus the relevant HLA. Within the response measured ex vivo, HLA-C-restricted CMV-specific TCR beta clonotypes were dominant.

TCRdb re-called the reads through MiXCR, storing one row per CDR3 protein. The sample consists of approximately 730,000 distinct CDR3 sequences, approximately 32% of them appearing once. This clonotype was seen at least ten times. Its target is not known. V lost 1 base to trimming and J lost 3 bases, with 9 bases between them. CDR1 is SGHVS, CDR2 FNYEAQ, per germline. The CDR3 is made up of 15 amino acids. The chain joins TRBV7-6 to TRBJ2-2; no firm D call. The sample was cultured CD8+ T cells from PBMCs, taken from culture after CMV antigen stimulation. The clonotype originates from a human donor in good health (CMV status not recorded). Some clones in this sample may be carry-over from other donors' samples. This CDR3 reads CASSLGDSYTGELFF. DNA for the CDR3: TGTGCCAGCAGCTTAGGAGATAGCTACACCGGGGAGCTGTTTTTT.